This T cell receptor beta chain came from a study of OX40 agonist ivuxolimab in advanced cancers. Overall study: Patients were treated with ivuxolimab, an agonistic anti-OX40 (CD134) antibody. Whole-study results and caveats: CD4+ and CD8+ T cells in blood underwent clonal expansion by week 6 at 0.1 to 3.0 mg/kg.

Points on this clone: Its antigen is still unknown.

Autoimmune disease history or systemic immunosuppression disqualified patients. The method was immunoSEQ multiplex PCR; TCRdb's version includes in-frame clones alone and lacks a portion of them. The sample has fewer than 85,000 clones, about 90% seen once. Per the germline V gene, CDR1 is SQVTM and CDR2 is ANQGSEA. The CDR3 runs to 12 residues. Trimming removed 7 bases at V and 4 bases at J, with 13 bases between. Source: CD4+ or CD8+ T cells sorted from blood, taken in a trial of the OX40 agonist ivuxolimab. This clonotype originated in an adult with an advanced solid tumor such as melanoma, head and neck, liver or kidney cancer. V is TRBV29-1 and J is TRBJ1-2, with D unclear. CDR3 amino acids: CSAPGRVYGYTF. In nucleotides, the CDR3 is TGCAGCGCCCCCGGGAGGGTCTATGGCTACACCTTC.